The clone carrying this T cell receptor (beta chain) showed up just a few times. Its cognate antigen is unknown. The sample originates from a study of cytomegalovirus exposure and HLA in healthy donors. The CDR3 has 13 amino acids. V was clipped by 1 base and J by 5 bases, with 9 bases between them. Germline V gene data show CDR1 as SGHKS and CDR2 as YYEKEE (reference sequence). Study findings and constraints: Some highly shared sequence variants likely arose as a pipeline artifact. Differences between HLA loci emerged in a later analysis of TCR association rates, with DRB1 most and HLA-C fewest. The study recorded over 150 TCR beta chains that were cytomegalovirus-associated.

In the PCR, 60 Vbeta and 13 Jbeta primers were used. Original methodology: Later, an analysis found tens of millions of unique TCR beta chains, and 9.5 million to 12 million of these were shared. Clones were sequenced by immunoSEQ multiplex PCR, and TCRdb holds only the in-frame ones, with some missing. The V and J calls and clone size were taken over from that table, and D and trimming were inferred from the DNA. The sample includes approximately 44,000 clones, over 75% of them seen just once. The sequence came from a man aged 45-65 years in good health and CMV-seronegative. The chain carries TRBV5-5 and TRBJ2-5; perhaps TRBD1 as D (6 bases). Sequencing was carried out using PBMCs. CDR3 sequence: CASSLYGQETQYF. The CDR3 DNA reads TGTGCCAGCAGCTTGTATGGACAGGAGACCCAGTACTTC.